Listed here is a single T cell receptor beta chain. The CDR3 loop spans 16 amino acids. Germline trimming cut 3 bases from V and 3 bases from J; bases unmatched to any gene: 10. CDR1 SGHRS and CDR2 YFSETQ come from the germline V gene. Libraries were prepared by immunoSEQ multiplex PCR; TCRdb keeps only in-frame clonotypes and omits some of them. The sample holds roughly 50,000 clones; more than 75% are singletons and the top ten take 2.1%. These data belong to a study of blood T cell repertoires in COVID-19. Study information: The analysed material was cDNA or gDNA that came from T cells, B-cell-depleted T cells, or PBMCs.

This sequence was found in a woman aged 55-69 years with acute or convalescent COVID-19. Sequencing was performed on peripheral blood. V usage is TRBV5-1 and J usage is TRBJ2-7; 9 bases are shared with TRBD1. Written as DNA, the CDR3 is TGCGCCAGCAGCTCCCCCCCCGGGACAGGGAACTACGAGCAGTACTTC. Its protein product is CASSSPPGTGNYEQYF.